Listed here are 15 T cell receptor beta chains from one sample, sequenced in a study of blood T cell repertoires in COVID-19. This table comes from immunoSEQ multiplex PCR, and its TCRdb copy is limited to in-frame clones, with some not included. Here the sample spans around 320,000 clones, around 88% being singletons. Source material: peripheral blood. These receptors were collected from a woman under 40 who had recovered from COVID-19.

The V and J genes are TRBV3-1 (or the pseudogene TRBV3-2) and TRBJ2-5, with D perhaps TRBD2 (6 bases). The V end lost 4 bases, the J end lost 3 bases, and 15 bases lay between the germline ends. The germline V gene has CDR1 LGHDT and CDR2 YNNKEL (reference sequence). The CDR3 covers 15 residues. CDR3 protein: CASSPSRRVEETQYF. The CDR3 DNA reads TGTGCCAGCAGCCCCTCGCGGAGGGTGGAAGAGACCCAGTACTTC.

Only a few counts were recorded for this clone. This chain joins TRBV7-8 and TRBJ2-5; 7 nucleotides match TRBD1. V shed 4 bases and J 3 bases; nucleotides not matched to a gene: 2. CDR3 length: 13 residues. Germline CDR1 SGHVS, CDR2 FQNEAQ. The CDR3 spells CASSSGQKETQYF. For the CDR3, the DNA is TGTGCCAGCAGCTCGGGACAGAAAGAGACCCAGTACTTC.

The chain employs TRBV11-3 and TRBJ2-3, with 9 bases that match TRBD1. V trimming: 3 bases; J trimming: 4 bases; junction bases outside the gene matches: 8. The CDR3 has 16 residues. Germline V lookup: CDR1 SGHNT, CDR2 YENEEA. CDR3 bases: TGTGCCAGCAGCTTGACAGGGGGTATTTGGTCAGATACGCAGTATTTT. The encoded protein is CASSLTGGIWSDTQYF.

The genes are TRBV6-1 and TRBJ2-7; D gene unclear. The CDR3 is made up of 13 amino acids. V lost 1 base and J 0 bases, leaving 4 bases between the germline ends. Per germline, CDR1 MNHNS and CDR2 SASEGT. This chain's CDR3 is CASSEGASYEQYF. The CDR3 DNA reads TGTGCCAGCAGTGAAGGGGCCTCCTACGAGCAGTACTTC.

V usage is TRBV7-9 and J usage is TRBJ1-2; 7 bases are a match to TRBD1. The length of the CDR3 is 15 residues. Germline CDR1 SEHNR, CDR2 FQNEAQ (reference sequence). V lost 5 bases to trimming and J lost 2 bases; unmatched junction nucleotides: 8. The CDR3 region is CASSRGGRGNYGYTF. In nucleotides, the CDR3 is TGTGCCAGCAGCCGTGGCGGCAGGGGGAACTATGGCTACACCTTC.

The chain joins TRBV28 to TRBJ1-2, with D hard to call. Trimming pared 6 bases from V and 6 bases from J, leaving 17 bases between. The germline V gene encodes CDR1 MDHEN and CDR2 SYDVKM. CDR3 length: 14 residues. CDR3 sequence: CASSPGNFWDGYTF. Here the CDR3 DNA reads TGTGCCAGCAGCCCGGGGAATTTCTGGGATGGCTACACCTTC.

This rearrangement joins TRBV5-5 to TRBJ1-4; D is possibly TRBD1 (6 bases). Trimming stripped 4 bases from V and 12 bases from J, with 19 bases between. Looked up from germline, CDR1 is SGHKS and CDR2 is YYEKEE (reference sequence). This CDR3 is built from 14 residues. The CDR3 is CASSHTGQRTELFF. CDR3 DNA: TGTGCCAGCAGCCATACAGGACAACGGACAGAACTGTTTTTT.

J is TRBJ1-5 and V is TRBV28, with no clear D. CDR1 is MDHEN, CDR2 SYDVKM, per germline. Trimming cost V 6 bases and J 0 bases, with 6 bases left between them. The CDR3 is made up of 13 amino acids. CDR3 sequence (DNA): TGTGCCAGCAGGTCAGATAGCAATCAGCCCCAGCATTTT. This gives the protein CASRSDSNQPQHF.

The chain employs TRBV5-6 and TRBJ2-7, with D perhaps matching TRBD1 (5 bases). The V gene's germline CDR1 is SGHDT and CDR2 YYEEEE. This CDR3 has 16 amino acids. V was shortened by 5 bases and J by 5 bases, with 23 bases between the two germline ends. DNA of the CDR3: TGTGCCAGCAGTCAATCCAGGAATGGATGGGGCAACGAGCAGTACTTC. It encodes CASSQSRNGWGNEQYF.

V and J are TRBV5-4 and TRBJ1-1; TRBD1 agrees at 7 bases. The CDR3 has 13 amino acids. The ends lost 2 bases at V and 10 bases at J; junction bases unmatched: 8. Per the germline V gene, CDR1 is SGHNT and CDR2 is YYREEE (reference sequence). CDR3 amino acids: CASSFGQDAGAFF. CDR3 DNA sequence: TGTGCCAGCAGCTTCGGACAGGACGCAGGAGCTTTCTTT.

J is TRBJ2-7 and V is TRBV7-6, with a tentative D call TRBD2 (5 bases). Trimming shortened V by 0 bases and J by 0 bases, and 12 bases separated the two germline ends. From germline, CDR1 is SGHVS and CDR2 FNYEAQ. CDR3 length: 16 amino acids. CDR3 in DNA: TGTGCCAGCAGCTTAGCGGAGGCAGCTGGCTCCTACGAGCAGTACTTC. This translates into CASSLAEAAGSYEQYF.

This chain connects TRBV28 to TRBJ1-5; a possible D gene is TRBD1 (5 bases). CDR1 MDHEN and CDR2 SYDVKM come from the germline V gene. V lost 8 bases to trimming and J lost 7 bases, with 15 bases between them. The CDR3 totals 13 residues. The CDR3 coding sequence is TGTGCCAGCCGGAGGCAGGGAGGCCAGCCCCAGCATTTT. Protein sequence: CASRRQGGQPQHF.

V usage is TRBV3-1 (or the pseudogene TRBV3-2) and J usage is TRBJ1-2, with D tentatively TRBD1 (5 bases). Germline CDR1 is LGHDT and CDR2 is YNNKEL (reference sequence). The V end was cut by 0 bases, the J end by 4 bases, with 12 bases between. The length of the CDR3 is 15 residues. CDR3 region: CASSQDQQGIYGYTF. DNA for the CDR3: TGTGCCAGCAGCCAAGATCAGCAGGGCATCTATGGCTACACCTTC.

V usage is TRBV2 and J usage is TRBJ1-5; D is possibly TRBD1 (6 bases). Germline V gene sequence: CDR1 SNHLY, CDR2 FYNNEI. Trimming removed 8 bases from V and 3 bases from J, with 17 bases in between. This CDR3 spans 15 amino acids. This CDR3 reads CASSSQGTPNQPQHF. The CDR3 nucleotides are TGTGCCAGCTCCTCCCAGGGGACCCCCAATCAGCCCCAGCATTTT.

This clone is a singleton in its sample. The chain has TRBV4-1 and TRBJ2-5; 9 nucleotides match TRBD2. In germline, CDR1 is MGHRA, CDR2 YSYEKL. The CDR3 has 15 amino acids. Trimming at V came to 3 bases and at J to 2 bases, leaving 4 bases not matched to a gene. The CDR3 is CASSHSGGGQETQYF. The DNA for the CDR3 is TGCGCCAGCAGCCATAGCGGGGGAGGGCAAGAGACCCAGTACTTC.